This T cell receptor (beta chain) is from a study of blood T cell repertoires in COVID-19. Study details: Acute and convalescent COVID-19 samples came from the United States, Italy and Spain.

Trimming removed 2 bases from V and 3 bases from J, with 13 bases in between. Germline values: CDR1 MNHEY, CDR2 SVGAGI. The CDR3 totals 15 residues. Per the original methods: Nucleated cell counts were estimated from reference gene primer amplification. Clones were read by immunoSEQ multiplex PCR, and TCRdb kept only the in-frame ones, dropping some. The V and J calls and clone size come from that table; D and trimming were worked out from the DNA. The table shows about 140,000 clones, with 65% to 80% occurring only once. Sample: peripheral blood. This TCR was recovered from a man aged 60 to 75 with acute or convalescent COVID-19. This chain uses TRBV6-5 with TRBJ1-1, with TRBD1 as a possible D gene (5 bases). The CDR3 protein is CASSYPAGSDTEAFF. The DNA of the CDR3 is TGTGCCAGCAGTTACCCCGCAGGGTCGGACACTGAAGCTTTCTTT.